The next 19 T cell receptor beta chains were all read from a single sample in a study of Graves' ophthalmopathy and Graves' hyperthyroidism. RNA transcripts served as template for amplifying TCR beta CDR3 sequences. The workflow started with a first-round RT-PCR run with HTBI primers and then moved on to a second-round multiplex PCR. TCRdb reanalysed the multiplex PCR reads using MiXCR and keeps one entry per CDR3 protein. Here the sample spans roughly 500,000 distinct CDR3 sequences, over 13% being singletons. The sample was blood. The receptors derive from a woman in her 30s with Graves' ophthalmopathy.

J is TRBJ1-1 and V is TRBV5-1; TRBD1 is a possible D gene (5 bases). The CDR3 length is 13 residues. Germline V gene sequence: CDR1 SGHRS, CDR2 YFSETQ. Trimming took 3 bases from V and 4 from J, leaving 10 bases between them. CDR3 protein: CASSSVGVTEAFF. In DNA form, the CDR3 reads TGCGCCAGCAGCTCGGTAGGGGTCACTGAAGCTTTCTTT.

The rearrangement joins TRBV6-5 to TRBJ2-2; tentatively, D is TRBD1 (5 bases). The CDR3 contains 14 residues. The V end lost 0 bases, the J end lost 4 bases, and 6 bases lay between the germline ends. Germline values: CDR1 MNHEY, CDR2 SVGAGI. CDR3 nucleotide sequence: TGTGCCAGCAGTTACTCAGGGGTCACCGGGGAGCTGTTTTTT. Its translation is CASSYSGVTGELFF.

The table lists this clonotype with many counts. J is TRBJ1-1 and V is TRBV6-5; D remains ambiguous. The CDR3 sequence is 15 residues long. V lost 0 bases and J lost 10, with 18 bases in between. CDR1 and CDR2 from the germline V gene are MNHEY and SVGAGI. In nucleotides, the CDR3 is TGTGCCAGCAGTTACTCGGGTACGGTTACCCGTGGAGCTTTCTTT. As protein: CASSYSGTVTRGAFF.

This clonotype was seen repeatedly, ten times or more. This sequence joins TRBV15 and TRBJ2-5; 8 nucleotides match TRBD1. V was clipped by 3 bases and J by 2 bases; unmatched bases: 5. CDR3 size: 15 residues. The germline V gene has CDR1 LNHNV and CDR2 YYDKDF (reference sequence). The CDR3 nucleotides read TGTGCCACCAGCAGTTCTTACAGGGGGCAAGAGACCCAGTACTTC. The encoded protein is CATSSSYRGQETQYF.

Ten or more counts support this clonotype. Here the CDR3 DNA reads TGTGCCAGCAATAGGAACACTGAAGCTTTCTTT. Its translation is CASNRNTEAFF. The chain joins TRBV6-1 to TRBJ1-1; D gene ambiguous. CDR1 is MNHNS, CDR2 SASEGT, per germline. Trimming removed 7 bases at V and 1 base at J, with 4 bases between. The CDR3 runs 11 residues.

The chain joins TRBV11-2 to TRBJ2-2; 8 bases match TRBD1. The CDR3 covers 14 residues. With 5 bases clipped from V and 7 bases from J, the junction kept 6 bases outside the gene matches. Germline values: CDR1 SGHAT, CDR2 FQNNGV. CDR3 in amino acids: CASSRTGLDGELFF. DNA of the CDR3: TGTGCCAGCAGCAGGACAGGGTTGGACGGGGAGCTGTTTTTT.

This clonotype was detected ten times or more. The chain employs TRBV27 and TRBJ1-3, with 7 bases fitting TRBD1. This CDR3 region has 14 residues. CDR1 is MNHEY and CDR2 is SMNVEV in the germline V gene (reference sequence). J lost 7 bases, V lost 2 bases, and 5 bases had no gene match. The CDR3 sequence is CASSLTGTANTIYF. CDR3 nucleotides: TGTGCCAGCAGTTTAACCGGGACAGCTAACACCATATATTTT.

At least ten counts were recorded for this clonotype. The chain combines TRBV5-1 with TRBJ1-6, with 8 bases aligning to TRBD1. Germline CDR1 reads SGHRS; CDR2 reads YFSETQ. The ends lost 4 bases at V and 5 bases at J; junction bases unmatched: 5. The CDR3 covers 15 residues. CDR3 DNA sequence: TGCGCCAGCAGCCCGCAGACAGGGGATAATTCACCCCTCCACTTT. It translates to CASSPQTGDNSPLHF. Filled out from reference TRBV5-1 and TRBJ1-6, the complete variable domain reads KAGVTQTPRYLIKTRGQQVTLSCSPISGHRSVSWYQQTPGQGLQFLFEYFSETQRNKGNFPGRFSGRQFSNSRSEMNVSTLELGDSALYLCASSPQTGDNSPLHFGNGTRLTVT.

The table lists this clonotype with a count of one. The rearrangement links TRBV18 to TRBJ1-2; D might be TRBD1 (5 bases). The germline V gene has CDR1 KGHSH and CDR2 LQKENI. The CDR3 totals 13 residues. Trimming left V 3 bases short and J 8 bases short, with 13 bases between. The CDR3 DNA is TGTGCCAGCTCACCGATCCGGGGGAGAGGCTACACCTTC. Translating it yields CASSPIRGRGYTF.

J is TRBJ1-2 and V is TRBV6-1, with D uncertain. Between the trimmed V and J ends, which lost 6 bases and 4 bases, there was a span of 12 bases. CDR1 is MNHNS and CDR2 is SASEGT in the germline V gene. The CDR3 runs 13 residues. The CDR3 sequence: CASRSELLYGYTF. The CDR3 nucleotides read TGTGCCAGCAGGTCAGAATTACTCTATGGCTACACCTTC.

Ten or more counts support this clonotype. The rearrangement uses TRBV11-2 and TRBJ1-1; no clear D. The CDR3 consists of 14 residues. V was cut by 1 base and J by 10 bases, with 16 bases left in between. CDR1 is SGHAT and CDR2 is FQNNGV in the germline V gene. DNA for the CDR3: TGTGCCAGCAGCTTAGCGGGAAACAGCAAAGGAGCTTTCTTT. It is translated as CASSLAGNSKGAFF.

This clonotype was detected ten times or more. The J gene is TRBJ1-3, the V gene TRBV11-2; a possible D gene is TRBD1 (5 bases). Trimming removed 1 base at V and 0 bases at J, with 10 bases between. Germline V gives CDR1 SGHAT, CDR2 FQNNGV. This CDR3 is 16 amino acids long. The CDR3 protein is CASSLVQGGSGNTIYF. CDR3 in DNA: TGTGCCAGCAGCTTAGTTCAGGGCGGCTCTGGAAACACCATATATTTT.

The chain links TRBV3-1 to TRBJ2-5; 9 bases map to TRBD2. The CDR3 is 15 residues long. The V gene end was trimmed by 2 bases and the J gene end by 4 bases; junction bases not matched to a gene: 5. The V gene's germline CDR1 is LGHDT and CDR2 YNNKEL (reference sequence). In nucleotides, the CDR3 is TGTGCCAGCAGCCAATCGTGGGGACTAGCAGAGACCCAGTACTTC. Translating it yields CASSQSWGLAETQYF.

The chain couples TRBV11-2 to TRBJ2-7; TRBD1 matches 7 bases. Germline assignment: CDR1 SGHAT and CDR2 FQNNGV. This CDR3 is built from 13 residues. Trimming took 5 bases from V and 6 from J; bases not matched to a gene: 7. The CDR3 bases are TGTGCCAGCAGCCCTCCCAGGGGGAGCGAGCAGTACTTC. Translated, it gives CASSPPRGSEQYF.

This clonotype was counted at least ten times. The V call is TRBV6-1, the J call TRBJ2-5; D gene uncertain. Germline V gives CDR1 MNHNS, CDR2 SASEGT. The CDR3 is made up of 13 amino acids. Deletions cut 6 bases from V and 4 bases from J, with 12 bases between. The DNA of the CDR3 is TGTGCCAGCAGGACAATTTCCCCAGAGACCCAGTACTTC. Translation: CASRTISPETQYF.

This clonotype appeared a few times. The chain recombines TRBV5-5 with TRBJ1-3, with D tentatively TRBD1 (5 bases). Trimming took off 5 bases at V and 0 bases at J, with 15 bases between the two ends. Looked up from germline, CDR1 is SGHKS and CDR2 is YYEKEE (reference sequence). The CDR3 has 16 amino acids. The DNA for the CDR3 is TGTGCCAGCAGTCGATCGGGGCTCTCCTCTGGAAACACCATATATTTT. Residues: CASSRSGLSSGNTIYF.

V usage is TRBV29-1 and J usage is TRBJ2-7; D tentatively reads TRBD1 or TRBD2 (5 bases each). Trimming removed 6 bases from V and 3 bases from J, with 15 bases in between. CDR1 is SQVTM, CDR2 ANQGSEA, per germline. The CDR3 is 13 residues long. The CDR3 region is CSVTGTGHYEQYF. CDR3 in DNA: TGCAGCGTGACCGGGACGGGTCACTACGAGCAGTACTTC.

This clonotype was observed a handful of times. This chain connects TRBV10-2 to TRBJ2-6; D is undetermined. V was clipped by 2 bases and J by 0 bases, with 11 bases between them. This CDR3 is 17 amino acids long. The germline V gene has CDR1 WSHSY and CDR2 SAAADI. The CDR3 sequence: CASSEPRPLSGANVLTF. CDR3 DNA sequence: TGCGCCAGCAGTGAGCCGAGACCGCTCTCTGGGGCCAACGTCCTGACTTTC.

The chain uses TRBV29-1 and TRBJ1-1; maybe TRBD1 (6 bases). V was shortened by 4 bases and J by 0 bases, with 18 bases between the two germline ends. Germline-derived CDR1 and CDR2 are SQVTM and ANQGSEA. This CDR3 has 16 amino acids. CDR3 residues: CSVGGKGGSMNTEAFF. DNA of the CDR3: TGCAGCGTTGGGGGAAAAGGGGGATCTATGAACACTGAAGCTTTCTTT.